The clone carrying this T cell receptor beta chain was seen a handful of times. With 3 bases removed from V and 8 bases from J, the gap between germline ends came to 12 bases. This CDR3 has 13 amino acids. These data originate in a study of blood T cell repertoires in COVID-19. The method was immunoSEQ multiplex PCR; TCRdb's version includes in-frame clones alone and lacks a portion of them. Here the sample spans over 130,000 clones, 60% to 85% being singletons. This TCR was sampled from a man in his forties or fifties with acute or convalescent COVID-19. Sequencing input: peripheral blood. The V gene is TRBV12-3 or TRBV12-4, the J gene TRBJ2-3; tentatively, D is TRBD1 (5 bases). The CDR3 protein is CASSLWGQGTQYF. Here the CDR3 DNA reads TGTGCCAGCAGTTTGTGGGGCCAAGGTACGCAGTATTTT.